This T cell receptor beta chain is from a study of T cell repertoires in cytomegalovirus infection. Per germline, CDR1 SEHNR and CDR2 FQNEAQ (reference sequence). CDR3 length: 17 amino acids. Deletions cut 4 bases from V and 0 bases from J, with 19 bases between. MiXCR, applied by TCRdb to the reads, yields one record per CDR3 protein. The data show fewer than 1,000,000 distinct CDR3 sequences, less than 35% seen once. At least ten counts were recorded for this clonotype. The target antigen is unknown. V is TRBV7-9 and J is TRBJ2-7, with a weak D call TRBD1 (6 bases). The sample in question was cultured CD8+ T cells from PBMCs, obtained from culture after CMV antigen stimulation. The clonotype originates from a human donor in good health (CMV status not recorded). Some clones in this sample may be carry-over from other donors' samples. CDR3 sequence: CASSSPLTGGSSYEQYF. The CDR3 DNA sequence: TGTGCCAGCAGCTCGCCCCTGACAGGCGGTAGCTCCTACGAGCAGTACTTC.